This T cell receptor (beta chain) is drawn from a study of shared clonotypes between healthy human individuals. Study-wide results and limits: Relative to their counterparts shared across all four donors, non-shared clonotypes exhibited diminished generation probabilities. Few donors restricted represented genetic and exposure-history diversity. Blood alone was sampled, and tissue repertoires likely differ.

Naive CD8 isolation took CD45RO-negative cells positively selected for CCR7 and excluded terminally differentiated effector memory CD45RA+ cells. Using immunoSEQ multiplex PCR, the repertoire was profiled, and TCRdb retains in-frame clones only, with some absent. The sample lists about 820,000 clones; 80% to 95% were seen once. Trimming shortened V by 4 bases and J by 7 bases, and 11 bases separated the two germline ends. The V gene's germline CDR1 is MNHEY and CDR2 SMNVEV (reference sequence). CDR3 size: 13 residues. About this clone itself: Its specificity is not known.

The chain combines TRBV27 with TRBJ2-1; D not certain. The receptor's source is a man between 25 and 39 years old in good health. Sequences were obtained from naive CD8+ T cells sorted from blood. CDR3: CASSSRADNEQFF. The CDR3 DNA reads as TGTGCCAGCAGTTCGCGTGCGGATAATGAGCAGTTCTTC.